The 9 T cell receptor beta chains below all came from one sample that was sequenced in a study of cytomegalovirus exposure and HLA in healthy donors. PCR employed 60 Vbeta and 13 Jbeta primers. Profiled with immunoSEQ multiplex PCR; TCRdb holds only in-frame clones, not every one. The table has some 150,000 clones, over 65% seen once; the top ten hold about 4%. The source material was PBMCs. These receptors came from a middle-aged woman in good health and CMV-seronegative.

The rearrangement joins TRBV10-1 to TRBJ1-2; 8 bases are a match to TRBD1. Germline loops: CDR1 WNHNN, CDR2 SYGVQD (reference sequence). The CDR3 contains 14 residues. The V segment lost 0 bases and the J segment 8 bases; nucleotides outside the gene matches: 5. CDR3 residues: CASSESAGGCGYTF. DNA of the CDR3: TGCGCCAGCAGTGAGTCGGCAGGGGGCTGCGGCTACACCTTC.

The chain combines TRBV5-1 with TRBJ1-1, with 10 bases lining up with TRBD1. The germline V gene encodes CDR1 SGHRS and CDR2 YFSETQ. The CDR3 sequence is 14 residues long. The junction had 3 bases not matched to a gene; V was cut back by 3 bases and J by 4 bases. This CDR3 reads CASSSGQGSTEAFF. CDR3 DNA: TGCGCCAGCAGCTCGGGACAGGGGAGCACTGAAGCTTTCTTT.

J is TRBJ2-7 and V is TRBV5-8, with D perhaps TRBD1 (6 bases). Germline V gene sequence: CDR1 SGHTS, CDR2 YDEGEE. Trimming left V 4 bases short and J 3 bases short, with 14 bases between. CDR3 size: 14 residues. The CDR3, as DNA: TGTGCCAGCAGCCACAGGGCTCGGGACTACGAGCAGTACTTC. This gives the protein CASSHRARDYEQYF.

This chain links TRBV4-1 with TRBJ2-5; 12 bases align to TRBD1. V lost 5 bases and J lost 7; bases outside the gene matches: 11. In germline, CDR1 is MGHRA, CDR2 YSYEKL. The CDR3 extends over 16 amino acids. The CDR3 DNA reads TGCGCCAGCAGCGACCGGGACAGGGGGCAGGTCGCGACCCAGTACTTC. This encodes CASSDRDRGQVATQYF.

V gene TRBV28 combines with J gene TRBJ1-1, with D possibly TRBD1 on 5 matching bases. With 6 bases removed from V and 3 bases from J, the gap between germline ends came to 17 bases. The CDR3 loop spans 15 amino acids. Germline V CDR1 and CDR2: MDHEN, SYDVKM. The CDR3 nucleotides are TGTGCCAGCAGCGGAACATCGACGGGGGACACTGAAGCTTTCTTT. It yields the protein CASSGTSTGDTEAFF.

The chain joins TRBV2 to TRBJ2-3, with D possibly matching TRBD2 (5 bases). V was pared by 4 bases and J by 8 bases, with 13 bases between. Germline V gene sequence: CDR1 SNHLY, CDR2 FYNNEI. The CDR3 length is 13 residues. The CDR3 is CASSVGGARTQYF. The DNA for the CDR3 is TGTGCCAGCAGTGTTGGAGGCGCTCGTACGCAGTATTTT.

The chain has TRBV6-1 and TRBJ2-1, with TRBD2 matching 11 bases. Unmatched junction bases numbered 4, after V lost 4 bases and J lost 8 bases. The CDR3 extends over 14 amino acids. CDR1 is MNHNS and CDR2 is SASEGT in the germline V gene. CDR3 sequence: CASSGLAGQYEQFF. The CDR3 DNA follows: TGTGCCAGCAGTGGACTAGCGGGACAATATGAGCAGTTCTTC.

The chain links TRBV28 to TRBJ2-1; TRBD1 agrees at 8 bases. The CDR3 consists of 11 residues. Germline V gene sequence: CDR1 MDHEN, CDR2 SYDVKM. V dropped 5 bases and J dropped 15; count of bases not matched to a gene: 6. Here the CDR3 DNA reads TGTGCCAGCAGTAACGACAGGGGAGTGTTCTTC. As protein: CASSNDRGVFF.

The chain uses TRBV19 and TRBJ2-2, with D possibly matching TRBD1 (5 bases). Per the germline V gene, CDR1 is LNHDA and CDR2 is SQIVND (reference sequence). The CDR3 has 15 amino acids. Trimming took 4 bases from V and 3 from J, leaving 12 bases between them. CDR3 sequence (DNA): TGTGCCAGTAGTAAGGGGTTTGGGGACACCGGGGAGCTGTTTTTT. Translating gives CASSKGFGDTGELFF.